This TCR beta chain was sequenced during a study of T cells in Graves' hyperthyroidism and ophthalmopathy (dated by TCRdb to between 2018 and 2021). At the level of the whole study: Peripheral blood was sampled at the time of initial diagnosis, prior to any treatment. To identify distinguishing TCR V-J signatures, a discovery cohort of some 99 patients was used, comprising approximately 40 with Graves' ophthalmopathy and some 60 with stable Graves' hyperthyroidism. An independent validation cohort of fewer than 20 hyperthyroidism patients and about 16 patients who later progressed to ophthalmopathy tested prospective prediction of ophthalmopathy. The 100 discovery patients were randomly split 7:3 into training and test sets. The study also compared thyroid tissue and blood T-cell repertoires from a handful of Graves' hyperthyroidism patients. Once sampling was done, hyperthyroidism patients were given methimazole at a starting dose of 30 mg daily, whereas ophthalmopathy patients were given high-dose intravenous methylprednisolone. The paper reports TCR Vbeta CDR3 sequencing of roughly 140 peripheral blood samples: around 45 ophthalmopathy, under 85 hyperthyroidism and around 17 progressor patients. What the study reported, not specific to this receptor: In validation, the model predicted progression to ophthalmopathy a median of roughly 6.5 months before onset, with roughly 70% sensitivity and 72.22% specificity. No statistical method was used to set the sample size in advance, and investigators knew the group allocation. Most expanded thyroid clonotypes (frequency above 0.001) were also detected in blood, suggesting blood repertoires may reflect thyroid immune responses. A model built on a 13 V-J signature distinguished ophthalmopathy from stable hyperthyroidism, reaching around 90% sensitivity and around 81% specificity in cross-validation and 80%/75% in testing.

Hyperthyroidism patients were newly diagnosed, had a disease duration of under 2 months, and were aged 18 to 65 years. Any patient with an uncontrolled infection, another autoimmune disease, pregnancy or lactation was excluded. Diagnoses were established on the basis of clinical symptoms, serum thyroxine and TRAb, thyroid ultrasound, and orbital computed tomography. Blood from progressor patients was drawn when they were first diagnosed with hyperthyroidism, before any ophthalmopathy symptoms appeared. PBMCs were isolated from 7.5 to 10 ml of fresh peripheral blood by Ficoll-Paque density gradient centrifugation. Patients classed as progressors first received a Graves' hyperthyroidism diagnosis and then went on to develop ophthalmopathy during follow-up. Trizol reagent was used to extract total RNA, and RNA quality was then checked on an Agilent 2100 Bioanalyzer. Amplification of TCR beta CDR3 regions was carried out from RNA transcripts. The first round of RT-PCR for the TCR CDR3 was performed with the HTBI primer set and the Qiagen OneStep RT-PCR kit. A second multiplex PCR round built the libraries, followed by size selection and purification. The libraries were sequenced on an Illumina HiSeq2000 using paired-end 100 bp reads. In the original analysis: SOAPnuke was used to process the raw data, removing reads that contained adapters or uncalled bases, had a mean Phred below 15, or lacked an exact match to the constant primer or identifier. COPE v1.2.5 was used to merge high-quality paired reads, and clonotypes were defined as unique nucleotide sequences. MiTCR v1.1 was used to align clonotypes to the IMGT TRBV, TRBD and TRBJ reference segments. Analysis was restricted to V-J combinations with a frequency above 0.0001, which covered 98% to 99.2% of repertoires. The TCS score was defined as F50 (clonal expansion) divided by E x V (chaos), with BLOSUM62-based TCRdist calculated between CDR3 peptides within each V-J. Welch's t-statistics and random forest reduced 500 to 550 V-J features to 10 to 15, which were used in a naive Bayes classifier (R e1071). TCRdb reprocessed the public reads (quality trimming at Q25 with fastp, clone calling with MiXCR) and kept in-frame beta chains. Merged by CDR3 protein, the rows form single entries marked with the most common genes and DNA. TCRdb's processing, not the authors' own work, is the source of the V and J calls. Counted in this sample were some 600,000 distinct CDR3 sequences; approximately 15% of them appeared once. The ten most abundant clones make up under 7% of the sample.

The CDR3 spans 14 residues, from the cysteine through the phenylalanine. CDR3 DNA only is kept here, 42 bases in frame from base 1. Trimming takes 4 bases from V and 6 bases from J, and the germline ends sit 17 bases apart. The germline V gene specifies SGHRS as CDR1 and YFSETQ as CDR2. This clonotype was counted at least ten times. Its binding antigen is unknown. No base quality values were provided; no much bigger clone lies one nucleotide off. Sequenced: blood. The chain couples TRBV5-1 to TRBJ2-7; the D gene identity is not certain. The origin of this receptor is a woman aged 25 to 39 with Graves' hyperthyroidism that later progressed to Graves' ophthalmopathy. CDR3 loop: CASSALGLDSEQYF. The DNA sequence follows: TGCGCCAGCAGCGCATTGGGCCTTGATTCCGAGCAGTACTTC.